Following are 23 T cell receptor beta chains from one sample sequenced in a study of long-term antiretroviral therapy in people with HIV. Version v3.0 of the immunoSEQ assay was performed at survey level. Here immunoSEQ multiplex PCR was the method, and the copy in TCRdb shows in-frame clones only, minus some. Counted here are 21,000 or so clones, around 90% occurring once; the ten biggest clones make up approximately 3.7%. The material sequenced was unsorted PBMCs, taken 2.3 years after starting antiretroviral therapy. These receptor sequences come from a man aged 55-75 years with HIV.

CDR3 in DNA: TGTGCCAGCAGCAGGGAAGGGGGGACAGATACGCAGTATTTT. Protein product: CASSREGGTDTQYF. The V call is TRBV7-7, the J call TRBJ2-3; D is possibly TRBD1 or TRBD2 (6 bases each). The CDR3 loop spans 14 amino acids. Trimming stripped 5 bases from V and 3 bases from J, with 12 bases between. Germline CDR1 reads SSHAT; CDR2 reads FNYEAQ (reference sequence).

J is TRBJ2-6 and V is TRBV27, with D perhaps matching TRBD1 (6 bases). The germline V and J ends were trimmed by 7 bases and 2 bases, with 18 bases remaining between them. The CDR3 is made up of 17 amino acids. The V gene's germline CDR1 is MNHEY and CDR2 SMNVEV (reference sequence). The chain's CDR3 is CASTASRGEPGANVLTF. DNA for the CDR3: TGTGCCAGCACCGCAAGCAGGGGCGAACCTGGGGCCAACGTCCTGACTTTC.

J is TRBJ1-6 and V is TRBV4-3; D unclear. CDR3 length: 16 residues. Germline V lookup: CDR1 LGHNA, CDR2 YSLEER. V was clipped by 0 bases and J by 0 bases, with 6 bases between them. CDR3 coding DNA: TGCGCCAGCAGCCAAGACCTGAGCTCCTATAATTCACCCCTCCACTTT. This gives the protein CASSQDLSSYNSPLHF.

The chain has TRBV5-1 and TRBJ1-6, with 9 bases aligning to TRBD1. Germline CDR1 is SGHRS and CDR2 is YFSETQ. V was clipped by 9 bases and J by 10 bases; unmatched bases: 11. The CDR3 has 14 amino acids. This CDR3 is CATWTGEAGSPLHF. The CDR3 nucleotides read TGCGCCACCTGGACAGGGGAGGCCGGATCACCCCTCCACTTT.

This chain links TRBV6-4 with TRBJ2-7; D is possibly TRBD2 (6 bases). CDR1 and CDR2 from the germline V gene are MRHNA and SNTAGT. V was cut by 6 bases and J by 4 bases, with 13 bases left in between. The CDR3 is 13 residues long. CDR3 in amino acids: CASRPGVRYEQYF. In nucleotides, the CDR3 is TGTGCCAGCAGGCCGGGGGTCAGGTACGAGCAGTACTTC.

The chain is built from TRBV4-3 and TRBJ2-7; D is possibly TRBD1 (6 bases). In germline, CDR1 is LGHNA, CDR2 YSLEER. The CDR3 contains 13 residues. With 4 bases removed from V and 6 bases from J, the gap between germline ends came to 13 bases. The CDR3 DNA is TGCGCCAGCAGCCCATTAGGGGGATTCGAGCAGTACTTC. Its translation: CASSPLGGFEQYF.

The V call is TRBV10-3, the J call TRBJ2-1; D might be TRBD2 (5 bases). The CDR3 has 16 residues. CDR1 is ENHRY and CDR2 is SYGVKD in the germline V gene. The V and J ends lost 7 bases and 4 bases respectively, with 20 bases between them. The CDR3 DNA is TGTGCCATCACGCGAACGTGGGAGCCGGGATACAATGAGCAGTTCTTC. Translating gives CAITRTWEPGYNEQFF.

The chain is built from TRBV5-1 and TRBJ2-1; a weak D match, TRBD1 (5 bases). The CDR3 is 13 amino acids. V was trimmed by 4 bases and J by 3 bases, leaving 8 bases between them. Germline CDR1 SGHRS, CDR2 YFSETQ. CDR3 loop: CASSPDIYNEQFF. DNA of the CDR3: TGCGCCAGCAGCCCGGACATCTACAATGAGCAGTTCTTC.

The chain joins TRBV29-1 to TRBJ2-1; perhaps TRBD1 as D (6 bases). The CDR3 is 13 residues long. Per the germline V gene, CDR1 is SQVTM and CDR2 is ANQGSEA. V was cut by 7 bases and J by 3 bases, with 13 bases left in between. The CDR3 reads CSAGGSLYNEQFF. CDR3 in DNA: TGCAGCGCTGGGGGCAGCCTCTACAATGAGCAGTTCTTC.

This chain uses TRBV6-1 with TRBJ1-4, with 9 bases fitting TRBD1. The V segment lost 7 bases and the J segment 4 bases; nucleotides outside the gene matches: 4. The CDR3 extends over 14 amino acids. Germline V gives CDR1 MNHNS, CDR2 SASEGT. The CDR3 here is CASNRDRVNEKLFF. Here the CDR3 DNA reads TGTGCCAGCAACCGGGACAGGGTTAATGAAAAACTGTTTTTT.

The CDR3 region is CASSPPFEGDNYGYTF. CDR3 coding DNA: TGTGCCAGCAGCCCCCCGTTCGAGGGGGATAACTATGGCTACACCTTC. The chain carries TRBV5-6 and TRBJ1-2; weak D call: TRBD1 (6 bases). V was trimmed by 4 bases and J by 1 base, leaving 17 bases between them. This CDR3 region has 16 residues. Germline CDR1 reads SGHDT; CDR2 reads YYEEEE.

The V gene is TRBV27, the J gene TRBJ1-2; a possible D gene is TRBD1 (6 bases). The CDR3 runs 15 residues. CDR1 and CDR2 from the germline V gene are MNHEY and SMNVEV (reference sequence). V was pared by 3 bases and J by 6 bases, with 17 bases between. DNA for the CDR3: TGTGCCAGCAGTTTCTTTCCAGGGGCTAGGGATGGCTACACCTTC. Residues: CASSFFPGARDGYTF.

Here the CDR3 reads CASGGASTGELFF. The CDR3 DNA sequence: TGTGCCAGCGGGGGGGCATCCACCGGGGAGCTGTTTTTT. The chain recombines TRBV6-5 with TRBJ2-2; D may be TRBD2 (7 bases). CDR1 MNHEY and CDR2 SVGAGI come from the germline V gene. The CDR3 is 13 residues long. The V and J ends lost 8 bases and 4 bases respectively, with 11 bases between them.

This clone was picked up one time. V is TRBV5-1 and J is TRBJ2-1, with 9 bases that match TRBD1. Germline V gene lookup returns CDR1 SGHRS and CDR2 YFSETQ. The CDR3 is 15 amino acids. V was clipped by 4 bases and J by 0 bases; unmatched bases: 2. The CDR3: CASSTQGASYNEQFF. In DNA, the CDR3 is TGCGCCAGCAGCACACAGGGGGCCTCCTACAATGAGCAGTTCTTC.

J is TRBJ2-3 and V is TRBV29-1; possibly TRBD2 for D (6 bases). The V and J ends lost 7 bases and 4 bases respectively, with 9 bases between them. Germline V gene lookup returns CDR1 SQVTM and CDR2 ANQGSEA. The CDR3 runs to 11 residues. CDR3 DNA sequence: TGCAGCGCTGGGGGGTCAGATACGCAGTATTTT. Translation: CSAGGSDTQYF.

The rearrangement links TRBV5-5 to TRBJ1-4; D might be TRBD1 (6 bases). Germline V gene sequence: CDR1 SGHKS, CDR2 YYEKEE (reference sequence). The CDR3 runs 17 residues. V was cut by 0 bases and J by 3 bases, with 15 bases left in between. The CDR3 DNA follows: TGTGCCAGCAGCTTGGACCCGGGGGCACCGGCTAATGAAAAACTGTTTTTT. Amino acids: CASSLDPGAPANEKLFF.

This chain links TRBV6-6 with TRBJ1-2; 7 bases map to TRBD1. CDR3 length: 13 residues. Germline-derived CDR1 and CDR2 are MNHNY and SVGAGI (reference sequence). The V gene end was trimmed by 5 bases and the J gene end by 8 bases; junction bases not matched to a gene: 8. CDR3 in DNA: TGTGCCAGCAGTGGCGACAGGGTCGGAGGCTACACCTTC. It translates to CASSGDRVGGYTF.

The chain couples TRBV29-1 to TRBJ2-1; D call uncertain. The CDR3 runs 11 residues. Trimming removed 5 bases at V and 6 bases at J, with 8 bases between. Germline CDR1 and CDR2: SQVTM and ANQGSEA. As DNA, the CDR3 is TGCAGCGTTCTTACTTTCAATGAGCAGTTCTTC. Its translation is CSVLTFNEQFF.

This clone was picked up a small number of times. The J gene is TRBJ1-3, the V gene TRBV6-1; no definite D call. Germline values: CDR1 MNHNS, CDR2 SASEGT. V was trimmed by 0 bases and J by 0 bases, leaving 6 bases between them. CDR3 length: 15 amino acids. DNA for the CDR3: TGTGCCAGCAGTGAAGCAGGGCTCTCTGGAAACACCATATATTTT. It specifies CASSEAGLSGNTIYF.

J is TRBJ2-7 and V is TRBV9, with 7 bases matching TRBD2. This CDR3 comprises 15 residues. The germline CDR1 and CDR2 sequences are SGDLS and YYNGEE. The trim removed 1 base at V and 2 bases at J, leaving 6 bases unmatched. CDR3 protein: CASSVSGGGAYEQYF. DNA of the CDR3: TGTGCCAGCAGCGTAAGCGGCGGGGGAGCCTACGAGCAGTACTTC.

The table lists this clone with a count of one. J is TRBJ2-7 and V is TRBV18; maybe TRBD1 (6 bases). The V and J ends lost 6 bases and 5 bases respectively, with 17 bases between them. CDR3 length: 14 residues. CDR1 is KGHSH, CDR2 LQKENI, per germline. CDR3: CASSPVSDSHEQYF. CDR3 in DNA: TGTGCCAGCTCGCCCGTGTCGGACAGCCACGAGCAGTACTTC.

A word on this clone: The sample holds other DNA sequences that translate to the same CDR3. The chain employs TRBV6-5 and TRBJ2-7, with D perhaps TRBD1 (6 bases). CDR1 MNHEY and CDR2 SVGAGI come from the germline V gene. This CDR3 comprises 12 residues. The V end was cut by 6 bases, the J end by 3 bases, with 9 bases between. CDR3: CASSPTGYEQYF. CDR3 sequence (DNA): TGTGCCAGCAGCCCGACAGGCTACGAGCAGTACTTC.

V usage is TRBV27 and J usage is TRBJ1-4, with a possible D match to TRBD1 (5 bases). Germline assignment: CDR1 MNHEY and CDR2 SMNVEV (reference sequence). V lost 4 bases and J 3 bases, leaving 9 bases between the germline ends. The CDR3 runs 14 residues. CDR3 bases: TGTGCCAGCAGTTGGGGACTTCCTAATGAAAAACTGTTTTTT. It translates to CASSWGLPNEKLFF.